The 10 T cell receptor beta chains reported below all come from one sample, sequenced in a study of blood T cell repertoires in COVID-19. Data came from immunoSEQ multiplex PCR; TCRdb stores just in-frame clones and leaves some out. This table has under 300,000 clones, 70% to 90% appearing once. The sequenced sample was peripheral blood. These receptor sequences come from a woman aged 40 to 50 who had recovered from COVID-19.

The V gene is TRBV18, the J gene TRBJ1-2; D ambiguous. Germline CDR1 is KGHSH and CDR2 is LQKENI. Trimming cost V 4 bases and J 0 bases, with 12 bases left between them. The CDR3 length is 15 residues. The CDR3 is CASSHTSGTNYGYTF. CDR3 DNA sequence: TGTGCCAGCTCACACACGAGCGGGACTAACTATGGCTACACCTTC.

The chain combines TRBV14 with TRBJ1-2; 7 bases are a match to TRBD1. CDR1 and CDR2 from the germline V gene are SGHDN and FVKESK. The CDR3 runs 13 residues. Germline trimming cut 6 bases from V and 4 bases from J; bases unmatched to any gene: 5. CDR3 sequence (DNA): TGTGCCAGCAGTCAGACAGGGCCCTATGGCTACACCTTC. It codes for CASSQTGPYGYTF.

The rearrangement links TRBV28 to TRBJ2-2; D may be TRBD1 (5 bases). CDR1 and CDR2 from the germline V gene are MDHEN and SYDVKM. CDR3 length: 15 amino acids. The V and J ends lost 3 bases and 2 bases respectively, with 10 bases between them. The chain's CDR3 is CASSLRQINTGELFF. DNA of the CDR3: TGTGCCAGCAGTTTGAGACAGATCAACACCGGGGAGCTGTTTTTT.

This clone was counted only a few times. The V call is TRBV7-2, the J call TRBJ1-6; no reliable D call. The V gene lost 1 base and the J gene lost 1 base, with 5 bases spanning the gap. The CDR3 has 15 residues. Germline V lookup: CDR1 SGHTA, CDR2 FQGNSA. The CDR3 coding sequence is TGTGCCAGCAGCTTAGAACGGTCCTATAATTCACCCCTCCACTTT. Translated: CASSLERSYNSPLHF.

In its sample, this clone was seen once. The chain recombines TRBV4-3 with TRBJ1-2, with D unclear. This CDR3 spans 15 amino acids. Germline values: CDR1 LGHNA, CDR2 YSLEER. Trimming removed 4 bases at V and 4 bases at J, with 16 bases between. The CDR3 DNA follows: TGCGCCAGCAGCCGATCGATGCAGGTTGGCTATGGCTACACCTTC. This gives the protein CASSRSMQVGYGYTF.

The rearrangement links TRBV3-1 (or the pseudogene TRBV3-2) to TRBJ2-7; no clear D. The V gene's germline CDR1 is LGHDT and CDR2 YNNKEL (reference sequence). Trimming left V 8 bases short and J 3 bases short, with 11 bases between. The length of the CDR3 is 12 residues. Written as DNA, the CDR3 is TGTGCCAGCGGTTTGAGCTTCTACGAGCAGTACTTC. Translation: CASGLSFYEQYF.

The J gene is TRBJ1-2, the V gene TRBV30; no clear D gene. The CDR3 loop spans 12 amino acids. The V end was cut by 0 bases, the J end by 2 bases, with 4 bases between. CDR1 is GTSNPN, CDR2 SVGIG, per germline (reference sequence). Here the CDR3 DNA reads TGTGCCTGGAGTGTACAGAACTATGGCTACACCTTC. Amino acid sequence: CAWSVQNYGYTF.

In nucleotides, the CDR3 is TGTGCCAGCAGTCGGGCCCGGGACAGGGGGGCAGAAAAACTGTTTTTT. Translating gives CASSRARDRGAEKLFF. This chain links TRBV5-4 with TRBJ1-4, with 11 bases identical to TRBD1. V dropped 5 bases and J dropped 8; count of bases not matched to a gene: 11. Per germline, CDR1 SGHNT and CDR2 YYREEE (reference sequence). This CDR3 is 16 amino acids long. Looking up the rest from reference TRBV5-4 and TRBJ1-4 gives the full variable domain: ETGVTQSPTHLIKTRGQQVTLRCSSQSGHNTVSWYQQALGQGPQFIFQYYREEENGRGNFPPRFSGLQFPNYSSELNVNALELDDSALYLCASSRARDRGAEKLFFGSGTQLSVL.

The J gene is TRBJ2-3, the V gene TRBV15; D might be TRBD1 (6 bases). The V and J ends lost 5 bases and 6 bases respectively, with 21 bases between them. The CDR3 has 16 amino acids. Germline V CDR1 and CDR2: LNHNV, YYDKDF (reference sequence). CDR3 residues: CATSGSSTGNQDTQYF. The DNA of the CDR3 is TGTGCCACCAGCGGGTCCTCGACAGGAAATCAGGATACGCAGTATTTT. Supplemented by reference TRBV15 and TRBJ2-3, the full variable domain reads DAMVIQNPRYQVTQFGKPVTLSCSQTLNHNVMYWYQQKSSQAPKLLFHYYDKDFNNEADTPDNFQSRRPNTSFCFLDIRSPGLGDTAMYLCATSGSSTGNQDTQYFGPGTRLTVL.

This clone has a single count. J is TRBJ2-2 and V is TRBV4-2, with 8 bases matching TRBD2. With 1 base clipped from V and 7 bases from J, the junction kept 5 bases outside the gene matches. CDR3 length: 15 amino acids. From germline, CDR1 is LGHNA and CDR2 YNFKEQ. The CDR3 DNA reads as TGTGCCAGCAGCCAAGTAGCAGCGGGAGTCGGGGAGCTGTTTTTT. The encoded protein is CASSQVAAGVGELFF.